Below are 30 T cell receptor beta chains sequenced from a single sample in a study of CD8+ T cells in alopecia areata. cDNA prepared by RNA extraction and subsequent reverse transcription served as the template for sequencing. Libraries were prepared by immunoSEQ multiplex PCR; TCRdb keeps only in-frame clonotypes and omits some of them. The data contain tens of thousands of clones, 45% to 55% of them singletons. This material consisted of CD8+ T cells sorted from blood, taken at week 0. These receptors all come from a human donor with alopecia areata.

V and J are TRBV7-8 and TRBJ2-3, with D uncertain. The CDR3 totals 13 residues. Germline assignment: CDR1 SGHVS and CDR2 FQNEAQ. The V end lost 4 bases, the J end lost 5 bases, and 10 bases lay between the germline ends. The CDR3 nucleotides read TGTGCCAGCAGCTCGACGGATGGAGATACGCAGTATTTT. It encodes CASSSTDGDTQYF.

The chain has TRBV29-1 and TRBJ2-1; a weak D match, TRBD2 (5 bases). The length of the CDR3 is 14 residues. From germline, CDR1 is SQVTM and CDR2 ANQGSEA. Trimming took off 2 bases at V and 8 bases at J, with 16 bases between the two ends. This chain's CDR3 is CSVEWAGGGYEQFF. The CDR3 coding sequence is TGCAGCGTTGAATGGGCAGGCGGCGGGTATGAGCAGTTCTTC.

The V and J genes are TRBV15 and TRBJ2-1; 10 bases match TRBD2. V was clipped by 5 bases and J by 5 bases; unmatched bases: 3. In germline, CDR1 is LNHNV, CDR2 YYDKDF (reference sequence). This CDR3 contains 14 residues. In DNA form, the CDR3 reads TGTGCCACCAGCGGAGCGGGAGGGAACAATGAGCAGTTCTTC. Encoded protein: CATSGAGGNNEQFF.

This clone was found a few times. V usage is TRBV29-1 and J usage is TRBJ2-1; D unresolved. The V gene lost 4 bases and the J gene lost 0 bases, with 4 bases spanning the gap. The CDR3 extends over 12 amino acids. CDR1 SQVTM and CDR2 ANQGSEA come from the germline V gene. This CDR3 is CSVVGSYNEQFF. The CDR3 DNA reads TGCAGCGTTGTCGGCTCCTACAATGAGCAGTTCTTC.

The chain recombines TRBV19 with TRBJ2-3; D is tentatively TRBD1 or TRBD2 (6 bases each). In germline, CDR1 is LNHDA, CDR2 SQIVND (reference sequence). The CDR3 has 16 amino acids. The ends were cut back, 3 bases at V and 2 bases at J, with 15 bases in the middle. The CDR3, as DNA: TGTGCCAGTAGTATTTCTGGCGGGACAAACACAGATACGCAGTATTTT. Translated: CASSISGGTNTDTQYF.

This sequence joins TRBV30 and TRBJ2-3; TRBD2 matches at 9 bases. CDR3 size: 15 residues. Germline loops: CDR1 GTSNPN, CDR2 SVGIG (reference sequence). The V gene end was trimmed by 0 bases and the J gene end by 2 bases; junction bases not matched to a gene: 3. CDR3 in amino acids: CAWSVASGITDTQYF. The CDR3 DNA sequence: TGTGCCTGGAGTGTAGCTAGCGGGATCACAGATACGCAGTATTTT.

This clone occurred a few times. This chain uses TRBV29-1 with TRBJ2-7, with D unclear. CDR1 is SQVTM, CDR2 ANQGSEA, per germline. This CDR3 is built from 11 residues. The V end was cut by 5 bases, the J end by 3 bases, with 8 bases between. Written as DNA, the CDR3 is TGCAGCGTTCTTTCGAACTACGAGCAGTACTTC. Its protein is CSVLSNYEQYF.

In regard to this clone: The sample has other DNA sequences that encode this CDR3 too. The chain combines TRBV29-1 with TRBJ2-3, with D maybe TRBD1 (5 bases). CDR3 size: 13 residues. The V gene's germline CDR1 is SQVTM and CDR2 ANQGSEA. CDR3 loop: CSAGLAETDTQYF. CDR3 DNA: TGCAGTGCAGGGTTGGCTGAGACAGATACGCAGTATTTT.

This rearrangement joins TRBV29-1 to TRBJ2-1; 7 nucleotides align to TRBD2. CDR3 length: 11 amino acids. Looked up from germline, CDR1 is SQVTM and CDR2 is ANQGSEA. Trimming cost V 3 bases and J 14 bases; bases outside gene matches: 7. CDR3: CSVDWGGRKFF. The CDR3 DNA sequence: TGCAGCGTTGATTGGGGGGGGAGGAAGTTCTTC.

There are a few counts of this clone. The chain combines TRBV29-1 with TRBJ1-2; D not resolved. V lost 4 bases, J lost 3 bases, and 9 bases lay in between. The CDR3 sequence is 12 residues long. Germline values: CDR1 SQVTM, CDR2 ANQGSEA. The CDR3 bases are TGCAGCGTTGGGGATAACTACTATGGCTACACCTTC. Its translation is CSVGDNYYGYTF.

The chain carries TRBV7-9 and TRBJ2-5; D is unresolved. The CDR3 covers 15 residues. Germline CDR1 reads SEHNR; CDR2 reads FQNEAQ (reference sequence). The ends were cut back, 7 bases at V and 5 bases at J, with 20 bases in the middle. CDR3 protein: CASTPTLDPRETQYF. The CDR3 DNA follows: TGTGCCAGCACCCCTACACTGGACCCCCGGGAGACCCAGTACTTC.

There are a few counts of this clone. The chain joins TRBV2 to TRBJ2-1; D gene unclear. The CDR3 runs 15 residues. The germline V gene encodes CDR1 SNHLY and CDR2 FYNNEI. V lost 5 bases and J 2 bases, leaving 13 bases between the germline ends. The CDR3, as DNA: TGTGCCAGCAGTCCCCGGCCCCCGCCCTACAATGAGCAGTTCTTC. Translating gives CASSPRPPPYNEQFF.

This clone has only a few counts. The V call is TRBV4-1, the J call TRBJ2-1, with D possibly being TRBD2 (5 bases). The V end lost 2 bases, the J end lost 8 bases, and 10 bases lay between the germline ends. The CDR3 is made up of 13 amino acids. Germline assignment: CDR1 MGHRA and CDR2 YSYEKL. The CDR3 loop reads CASSQRGLDEQFF. In DNA, the CDR3 is TGCGCCAGCAGCCAAAGAGGGCTCGATGAGCAGTTCTTC.

In this sample, this clone turned up a few times. CDR3 region: CASSQGLGNTEAFF. Written as DNA, the CDR3 is TGCGCCAGCAGCCAAGGGTTAGGGAACACTGAAGCTTTCTTT. The chain has TRBV4-3 and TRBJ1-1, with D uncertain. The CDR3 is made up of 14 amino acids. Looked up from germline, CDR1 is LGHNA and CDR2 is YSLEER. Deletions cut 1 base from V and 1 base from J, with 7 bases between.

The chain joins TRBV15 to TRBJ2-7, with 10 bases that match TRBD2. The germline V gene encodes CDR1 LNHNV and CDR2 YYDKDF (reference sequence). The CDR3 has 16 residues. With 5 bases clipped from V and 2 bases from J, the junction kept 9 bases outside the gene matches. Written as DNA, the CDR3 is TGTGCCACCAGCGGGATTAAGAGCGGGAGGGCCTACGAGCAGTACTTC. The encoded protein is CATSGIKSGRAYEQYF.

This rearrangement joins TRBV7-9 to TRBJ2-7; 8 bases fit TRBD2. Losses at the gene ends were 4 bases for V and 2 bases for J; bases not matched to a gene: 10. In germline, CDR1 is SEHNR, CDR2 FQNEAQ (reference sequence). CDR3 length: 16 residues. The CDR3 region has the DNA TGTGCCAGCAGCTCCCCTTTAAGCGGGAGACCCTACGAGCAGTACTTC. This translates into CASSSPLSGRPYEQYF.

The gene calls are TRBV7-2 and TRBJ2-7; D possibly corresponds to TRBD1 (5 bases). Looked up from germline, CDR1 is SGHTA and CDR2 is FQGNSA. The CDR3 consists of 12 residues. V gave up 7 bases and J gave up 1 base, with 8 bases separating them. CDR3: CASTTGSYEQYF. DNA for the CDR3: TGTGCCAGCACCACAGGTTCCTACGAGCAGTACTTC.

The rearrangement joins TRBV30 to TRBJ2-4, with 9 bases lining up with TRBD2. Germline V gene lookup returns CDR1 GTSNPN and CDR2 SVGIG (reference sequence). This CDR3 has 14 amino acids. V was pared by 4 bases and J by 7 bases, with 8 bases of the junction left unmatched. The CDR3 spells CAWTPGLAKNIQYF. CDR3 coding DNA: TGTGCCTGGACCCCCGGACTAGCGAAGAACATTCAGTACTTC.

This clone has more than one count but fewer than ten. V usage is TRBV7-3 and J usage is TRBJ2-5; D possibly corresponds to TRBD2 (6 bases). Germline V gives CDR1 SGHTA, CDR2 FQGTGA. This CDR3 contains 18 residues. With 3 bases removed from V and 5 bases from J, the gap between germline ends came to 25 bases. Written as DNA, the CDR3 is TGTGCCAGCAGCTTCCTAGGACGGCAGGACCCTGGGGGGGAGACCCAGTACTTC. Translating gives CASSFLGRQDPGGETQYF.

This clone was observed a handful of times. An end of the junction differs from the germline gene, which may be a read error. The J gene is TRBJ2-7, the V gene TRBV29-1; TRBD2 matches at 9 bases. The CDR3 is made up of 11 amino acids. Germline CDR1 is SQVTM and CDR2 is ANQGSEA. CDR3 residues: CSVQGLAGVDF. The DNA for the CDR3 is TGCAGCGTCCAGGGGTTAGCGGGAGTTGACTTC.

This rearrangement joins TRBV7-2 to TRBJ2-5, with 10 positions matching TRBD2. This CDR3 has 19 residues. The V gene end was trimmed by 5 bases and the J gene end by 1 base; junction bases not matched to a gene: 16. Per the germline V gene, CDR1 is SGHTA and CDR2 is FQGNSA. The CDR3 nucleotides read TGTGCCAGCAGCCAACCCGCCGGACTAGCGGCAGGGCCCCAAGAGACCCAGTACTTC. Protein product: CASSQPAGLAAGPQETQYF.

This clone was seen more than once but under ten times. The V and J genes are TRBV6-5 and TRBJ2-1; D not resolved. This CDR3 region has 12 residues. Trimming took 2 bases from V and 7 from J, leaving 6 bases between them. Germline V lookup: CDR1 MNHEY, CDR2 SVGAGI. In nucleotides, the CDR3 is TGTGCCAGCAGTTACAACGAAAATGAGCAGTTCTTC. Translation: CASSYNENEQFF.

This sequence joins TRBV28 and TRBJ2-7; 8 bases fit TRBD2. From germline, CDR1 is MDHEN and CDR2 SYDVKM. The CDR3 spans 15 residues. V was pared by 3 bases and J by 1 base, with 5 bases of the junction left unmatched. CDR3: CASSLSAGASYEQYF. DNA for the CDR3: TGTGCCAGCAGTTTGTCAGCGGGAGCATCCTACGAGCAGTACTTC.

This clone came up a few times. The chain carries TRBV4-1 and TRBJ1-2; 9 positions agree with TRBD1. CDR1 and CDR2 from the germline V gene are MGHRA and YSYEKL. This CDR3 is 16 amino acids long. J gave up 4 bases and V 5 bases, and 11 bases lay outside the gene matches. The CDR3: CASSETPGTGTYGYTF. CDR3 sequence (DNA): TGCGCCAGCAGCGAGACCCCCGGGACAGGGACCTATGGCTACACCTTC.

The rearrangement uses TRBV7-9 and TRBJ2-5, with D possibly being TRBD1 (5 bases). Trimming pared 7 bases from V and 0 bases from J, leaving 12 bases between. CDR1 SEHNR and CDR2 FQNEAQ come from the germline V gene (reference sequence). This CDR3 contains 14 residues. The CDR3 nucleotides read TGTGCCAGCATCCCAGACAGTTACCAAGAGACCCAGTACTTC. Amino acids: CASIPDSYQETQYF.

CDR3 region: CASSSVESGGRTDTQYF. As DNA, the CDR3 is TGTGCCAGCAGCTCGGTGGAAAGCGGGGGTCGCACAGATACGCAGTATTTT. The chain uses TRBV7-9 and TRBJ2-3; the match to TRBD2 covers 8 bases. Germline V gives CDR1 SEHNR, CDR2 FQNEAQ (reference sequence). V dropped 4 bases and J dropped 1; count of bases not matched to a gene: 10. The CDR3 runs to 17 residues.

This clone has more than one count but fewer than ten. The chain links TRBV27 to TRBJ2-2; D gene ambiguous. CDR3 length: 11 amino acids. With 3 bases removed from V and 7 bases from J, the gap between germline ends came to 3 bases. Germline V gives CDR1 MNHEY, CDR2 SMNVEV (reference sequence). This chain's CDR3 is CASSFYGELFF. CDR3 sequence (DNA): TGTGCCAGCAGTTTCTACGGGGAGCTGTTTTTT.

The chain has TRBV7-8 and TRBJ2-7, with 11 bases lining up with TRBD2. The CDR3 totals 16 residues. The ends lost 3 bases at V and 0 bases at J; junction bases unmatched: 4. Per germline, CDR1 SGHVS and CDR2 FQNEAQ. CDR3 in amino acids: CASSFLAGGPSYEQYF. CDR3 in DNA: TGTGCCAGCAGCTTTTTAGCGGGAGGGCCCTCCTACGAGCAGTACTTC.

In the case of this clone: This sample also contains other DNA sequences that code for the same CDR3. The CDR3 reads CASSVGSGSGETQYF. As DNA, the CDR3 is TGTGCCAGCAGCGTGGGTAGCGGGAGTGGAGAGACCCAGTACTTC. V gene TRBV9 combines with J gene TRBJ2-5; TRBD2 matches 9 bases. V shed 2 bases and J 4 bases; nucleotides not matched to a gene: 6. The germline gives CDR1 SGDLS, CDR2 YYNGEE. CDR3 length equals 15 residues.

The gene calls are TRBV11-2 and TRBJ2-5; no reliable D call. The V and J ends lost 4 bases and 7 bases respectively, with 7 bases between them. CDR3 length: 11 amino acids. Germline CDR1 reads SGHAT; CDR2 reads FQNNGV. CDR3 loop: CASSYSGTQYF. The CDR3 coding sequence is TGTGCCAGCAGCTACTCCGGGACCCAGTACTTC.